Below, 27 T cell receptor beta chains from the same sample are listed, as sequenced in a study of cytomegalovirus exposure and HLA in healthy donors. PCR involved 60 Vbeta and 13 Jbeta primers. Some clones are missing from TCRdb's copy, which holds only in-frame ones; the method was immunoSEQ multiplex PCR. Of roughly 160,000 clones listed, approximately 81% were seen once; the top ten hold 1%. Sequenced input: PBMCs. The origin of the receptors is a boy aged 2 to 10 in good health and CMV-seronegative.

The chain couples TRBV10-3 to TRBJ1-2; no clear D gene. The CDR3 covers 13 residues. The V gene's germline CDR1 is ENHRY and CDR2 SYGVKD. Trimming shortened V by 6 bases and J by 8 bases, and 16 bases separated the two germline ends. In DNA, the CDR3 is TGTGCCATCAGCCTCGACTATCCAGAGGGCTACACCTTC. Its protein product is CAISLDYPEGYTF.

This clone was counted a few times. This sequence joins TRBV6-5 and TRBJ1-1, with D uncertain. The CDR3 is 14 residues long. Germline assignment: CDR1 MNHEY and CDR2 SVGAGI. Trimming removed 6 bases from V and 1 base from J, with 12 bases in between. CDR3 nucleotides: TGTGCCAGCAGCAACAGCAATCGGAACACTGAAGCTTTCTTT. Its protein is CASSNSNRNTEAFF.

This clone was found once. The gene calls are TRBV28 and TRBJ1-6; D might be TRBD1 (6 bases). Germline CDR1 MDHEN, CDR2 SYDVKM. CDR3 length equals 16 residues. V was shortened by 6 bases and J by 6 bases, with 18 bases between the two germline ends. CDR3 in amino acids: CASRSGGLVFNSPLHF. In DNA, the CDR3 is TGTGCCAGCAGATCGGGGGGCCTTGTCTTTAATTCACCCCTCCACTTT.

This chain connects TRBV30 to TRBJ1-3, with D possibly matching TRBD1 (6 bases). This CDR3 spans 16 amino acids. V dropped 3 bases and J dropped 0 bases, with 15 bases sitting between them. Germline V gene lookup returns CDR1 GTSNPN and CDR2 SVGIG (reference sequence). The DNA for the CDR3 is TGTGCCTGGAGCATAGGACAGCTTTCCTCTGGAAACACCATATATTTT. Amino acid sequence: CAWSIGQLSSGNTIYF.

The chain carries TRBV5-1 and TRBJ2-7; the D gene is possibly TRBD1 (7 bases). V lost 2 bases and J lost 3, with 12 bases in between. CDR3 length: 14 residues. Germline V lookup: CDR1 SGHRS, CDR2 YFSETQ. CDR3 sequence (DNA): TGCGCCAGCAGCTTTGCGGGACAGTACTACGAGCAGTACTTC. Its protein is CASSFAGQYYEQYF.

This clone was seen a single time. This sequence joins TRBV7-8 and TRBJ2-7; no reliable D call. The CDR3 extends over 14 amino acids. With 2 bases removed from V and 3 bases from J, the gap between germline ends came to 11 bases. Germline CDR1 is SGHVS and CDR2 is FQNEAQ. The CDR3 loop reads CASSLPDSRYEQYF. CDR3 sequence (DNA): TGTGCCAGCAGCTTACCGGATAGCCGCTACGAGCAGTACTTC.

The V gene is TRBV7-2, the J gene TRBJ2-3; 15 bases are shared with TRBD2. The CDR3 runs 16 residues. Losses at the gene ends were 6 bases for V and 4 bases for J; bases not matched to a gene: 5. Germline V lookup: CDR1 SGHTA, CDR2 FQGNSA. This CDR3 reads CASSHRTSGGADTQYF. CDR3 DNA: TGTGCCAGCAGTCACAGGACTAGCGGGGGGGCAGATACGCAGTATTTT.

This clone appeared a few times. The chain's CDR3 is CASSRNTGELFF. CDR3 in DNA: TGTGCCAGCAGCCGGAACACCGGGGAGCTGTTTTTT. The chain is built from TRBV5-4 and TRBJ2-2, with no clear D. Looked up from germline, CDR1 is SGHNT and CDR2 is YYREEE (reference sequence). Trimming left V 4 bases short and J 1 base short, with 2 bases between. The CDR3 has 12 amino acids. Complete variable domain (other parts from reference TRBV5-4 and TRBJ2-2): ETGVTQSPTHLIKTRGQQVTLRCSSQSGHNTVSWYQQALGQGPQFIFQYYREEENGRGNFPPRFSGLQFPNYSSELNVNALELDDSALYLCASSRNTGELFFGEGSRLTVL.

Written as DNA, the CDR3 is TGTGCCAGCAGACAGGGGGCGGGTTATTTGGTTGACGAGCAGTACGTC. Translating gives CASRQGAGYLVDEQYV. The chain couples TRBV2 to TRBJ2-7; 9 positions match TRBD1. The CDR3 extends over 16 amino acids. V lost 6 bases, J lost 5 bases, and 14 bases stayed unmatched. The germline CDR1 and CDR2 sequences are SNHLY and FYNNEI.

The chain couples TRBV6-4 to TRBJ2-1; a weak D match, TRBD2 (6 bases). Germline V gene sequence: CDR1 MRHNA, CDR2 SNTAGT. This CDR3 region has 16 residues. The germline V and J ends were trimmed by 5 bases and 4 bases, with 18 bases remaining between them. CDR3 residues: CASSPPMLAPYNEQFF. The CDR3 DNA reads as TGTGCCAGCAGTCCCCCGATGCTAGCGCCTTACAATGAGCAGTTCTTC.

CDR3 sequence: CASGRTNYEQYF. The CDR3, as DNA: TGCGCCAGCGGACGGACTAACTACGAGCAGTACTTC. V usage is TRBV10-1 and J usage is TRBJ2-5; D perhaps matches TRBD2 (6 bases). The J call may be mistaken, given a closer DNA end match to TRBJ2-7. The CDR3 spans 12 residues. The germline V gene has CDR1 WNHNN and CDR2 SYGVQD (reference sequence).

V and J are TRBV2 and TRBJ2-1, with TRBD2 matching over 9 bases. The CDR3 extends over 14 amino acids. The germline V gene encodes CDR1 SNHLY and CDR2 FYNNEI. V lost 4 bases to trimming and J lost 9 bases; unmatched junction nucleotides: 7. The DNA for the CDR3 is TGTGCCAGCAGTGCCGGGACTAGCTTCCGTGAGCAGTTCTTC. This encodes CASSAGTSFREQFF.

This clone was seen a single time. The V gene is TRBV4-2, the J gene TRBJ2-5; 7 positions match TRBD1. From germline, CDR1 is LGHNA and CDR2 YNFKEQ. There are 16 residues in the CDR3. V was clipped by 4 bases and J by 5 bases; unmatched bases: 13. The CDR3 loop is CASSPALAGGPETQYF. The CDR3 DNA reads as TGTGCCAGCAGCCCTGCCTTGGCAGGGGGACCGGAGACCCAGTACTTC.

The chain employs TRBV28 and TRBJ1-2, with D hard to call. Trimming removed 6 bases from V and 1 base from J, with 9 bases in between. The germline V gene has CDR1 MDHEN and CDR2 SYDVKM. This CDR3 is built from 13 residues. DNA of the CDR3: TGTGCCAGCAGGGAGGGAGTTAACTATGGCTACACCTTC. This sequence encodes CASREGVNYGYTF.

The chain employs TRBV14 and TRBJ1-3, with D tentatively TRBD1 (6 bases). Trimming removed 0 bases at V and 2 bases at J, with 11 bases between. CDR1 and CDR2 (germline): SGHDN, FVKESK. The CDR3 extends over 16 amino acids. The CDR3 spells CASSQDMWGPGNTIYF. CDR3 DNA sequence: TGTGCCAGCAGCCAAGATATGTGGGGGCCTGGAAACACCATATATTTT.

This sequence joins TRBV6-1 and TRBJ1-1, with 7 positions matching TRBD1. Germline loops: CDR1 MNHNS, CDR2 SASEGT. The CDR3 totals 15 residues. V lost 4 bases, J lost 4 bases, and 9 bases stayed unmatched. CDR3 sequence reads: CASSGLGGASTEAFF. In DNA, the CDR3 is TGTGCCAGCAGTGGACTAGGGGGCGCCTCCACTGAAGCTTTCTTT.

The V gene is TRBV29-1, the J gene TRBJ2-3; a possible D gene is TRBD2 (6 bases). CDR3 size: 16 residues. Germline V gives CDR1 SQVTM, CDR2 ANQGSEA. Trimming took 5 bases from V and 1 from J, leaving 19 bases between them. CDR3 amino acids: CSVPGLTLGGTDTQYF. The CDR3 bases are TGCAGCGTTCCGGGACTCACACTAGGCGGCACAGATACGCAGTATTTT.

This clone was recorded a few times. The CDR3 DNA reads TGTGCCAGCACCCTAGGACAGCTAGCCAAAAACATTCAGTACTTC. Its protein product is CASTLGQLAKNIQYF. The chain couples TRBV6-6 to TRBJ2-4, with D possibly being TRBD1 (6 bases). V shed 7 bases and J shed 0 bases, with 13 bases lying between them. The CDR3 has 15 amino acids. The germline V gene has CDR1 MNHNY and CDR2 SVGAGI (reference sequence).

The chain has TRBV28 and TRBJ2-7, with 9 bases lining up with TRBD1. Germline V gives CDR1 MDHEN, CDR2 SYDVKM. The CDR3 runs 16 residues. V was clipped by 5 bases and J by 1 base; unmatched bases: 9. Here the CDR3 reads CASSATGTGFSYEQYV. The CDR3 nucleotides are TGTGCCAGCAGTGCCACCGGGACAGGGTTTTCCTACGAGCAGTACGTC.

The sample holds one count of this clone. This is likely a read error, given that the CDR3 carries no conserved phenylalanine or tryptophan at its end. J is TRBJ2-6 and V is TRBV11-2; D is unclear. V was pared by 6 bases and J by 1 base, with 4 bases between. The germline CDR1 and CDR2 sequences are SGHAT and FQNNGV. The CDR3 extends over 13 amino acids. The CDR3 is CASRMSGANVLTL. CDR3 coding DNA: TGTGCCAGCAGGATGTCTGGGGCCAACGTCCTGACTCTC.

Here the CDR3 DNA reads TGTGCCAGCACAAGAGACTCCAATCGTTTCTACGAGCAGTACTTC. It specifies CASTRDSNRFYEQYF. The rearrangement uses TRBV2 and TRBJ2-7; D ambiguous. The germline V and J ends were trimmed by 7 bases and 3 bases, with 19 bases remaining between them. This CDR3 spans 15 amino acids. Per germline, CDR1 SNHLY and CDR2 FYNNEI. The variable domain in full, completed from reference TRBV2 and TRBJ2-7, reads EPEVTQTPSHQVTQMGQEVILRCVPISNHLYFYWYRQILGQKVEFLVSFYNNEISEKSEIFDDQFSVERPDGSNFTLKIRSTKLEDSAMYFCASTRDSNRFYEQYFGPGTRLTVT.

The chain joins TRBV4-2 to TRBJ2-1; 8 bases are shared with TRBD2. Germline values: CDR1 LGHNA, CDR2 YNFKEQ. Germline trimming cut 5 bases from V and 4 bases from J; bases unmatched to any gene: 7. This CDR3 comprises 15 residues. Here the CDR3 DNA reads TGTGCCAGCAGCAACAGCGGGAGTAGGTACAATGAGCAGTTCTTC. It specifies CASSNSGSRYNEQFF.

The chain carries TRBV27 and TRBJ1-2; 8 bases align to TRBD1. The CDR3 has 15 residues. Germline V lookup: CDR1 MNHEY, CDR2 SMNVEV (reference sequence). Trimming at V came to 0 bases and at J to 4 bases, leaving 4 bases not matched to a gene. The CDR3 spells CASSLSGTGFYGYTF. In nucleotides, the CDR3 is TGTGCCAGCAGTTTATCCGGGACAGGCTTCTATGGCTACACCTTC.

This sequence joins TRBV30 and TRBJ1-1, with D perhaps TRBD1 (6 bases). CDR1 is GTSNPN and CDR2 is SVGIG in the germline V gene (reference sequence). V was shortened by 2 bases and J by 6 bases, with 28 bases between the two germline ends. The CDR3 contains 18 residues. CDR3 coding DNA: TGTGCCTGGAGTCGGCCTGTGTCAGGGGTAACGGGTCCCCCTGAAGCTTTCTTT. Translation: CAWSRPVSGVTGPPEAFF.

This chain uses TRBV5-1 with TRBJ2-2, with D possibly matching TRBD2 (5 bases). Germline CDR1 and CDR2: SGHRS and YFSETQ. The CDR3 runs to 14 residues. V was trimmed by 2 bases and J by 4 bases, leaving 9 bases between them. For the CDR3, the DNA is TGCGCCAGCAGCTTCCGGGATGTCACCGGGGAGCTGTTTTTT. Protein product: CASSFRDVTGELFF. Drawing the rest from reference TRBV5-1 and TRBJ2-2, the complete variable domain is KAGVTQTPRYLIKTRGQQVTLSCSPISGHRSVSWYQQTPGQGLQFLFEYFSETQRNKGNFPGRFSGRQFSNSRSEMNVSTLELGDSALYLCASSFRDVTGELFFGEGSRLTVL.

This clone was observed a few times. The chain uses TRBV18 and TRBJ1-3; 7 nucleotides agree with TRBD1. The CDR3 extends over 15 amino acids. V was pared by 3 bases and J by 8 bases, with 10 bases of the junction left unmatched. Germline loops: CDR1 KGHSH, CDR2 LQKENI. The CDR3: CASSPKTGERDTIYF. The CDR3, as DNA: TGTGCCAGCTCACCCAAAACAGGGGAAAGAGACACCATATATTTT.

The chain combines TRBV9 with TRBJ1-1; the D is unclear. The CDR3 is 15 residues long. Per germline, CDR1 SGDLS and CDR2 YYNGEE. V lost 0 bases, J lost 2 bases, and 11 bases lay in between. For the CDR3, the DNA is TGTGCCAGCAGCGTAGGAGAACAGACAAACACTGAAGCTTTCTTT. As protein: CASSVGEQTNTEAFF.